This T cell receptor beta chain is drawn from a study of kidney transplant recipient with SARS-CoV-2 infection. CDR1 is MNHNS, CDR2 SASEGT, per germline. V was trimmed by 1 base and J by 6 bases, leaving 21 bases between them. This CDR3 is built from 17 residues. This clonotype showed up just a few times. A single record per CDR3 protein comes from TCRdb applying MiXCR to the reads. The data contain fewer than 250,000 distinct CDR3 sequences, 29% of them singletons. Sequencing was performed on a blood sample, taken at baseline and on day 111 from a kidney transplant recipient. This TCR was sampled from a young adult male patient who had COVID-19 and was a kidney transplant recipient. Some T cells could come from the graft donor. The chain has TRBV6-1 and TRBJ1-1; D remains ambiguous. DNA of the CDR3: TGTGCCAGCAGTGAAGGTTTCGGCGCTGGAGGGAAGGCTGAAGCTTTCTTT. Protein: CASSEGFGAGGKAEAFF.